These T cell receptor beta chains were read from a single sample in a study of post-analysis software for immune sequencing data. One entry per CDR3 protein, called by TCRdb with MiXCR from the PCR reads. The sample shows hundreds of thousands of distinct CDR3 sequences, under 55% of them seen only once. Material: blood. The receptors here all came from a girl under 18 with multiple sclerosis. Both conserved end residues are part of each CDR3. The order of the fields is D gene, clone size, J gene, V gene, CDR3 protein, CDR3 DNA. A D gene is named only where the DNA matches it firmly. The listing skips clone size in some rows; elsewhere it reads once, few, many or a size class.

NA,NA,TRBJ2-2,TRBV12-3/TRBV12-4,CASSSPFLWATGELFF,TGTGCCAGCAGTTCTCCGTTTTTATGGGCTACCGGGGAGCTGTTTTTT
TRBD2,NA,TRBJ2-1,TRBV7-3,CASSAGLGNEQFF,TGTGCCAGCAGCGCCGGACTAGGCAATGAGCAGTTCTTC
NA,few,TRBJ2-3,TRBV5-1,CASSLAPAGNQAQYF,TGCGCCAGCAGCTTGGCCCCCGCCGGGAATCAAGCGCAGTATTTT
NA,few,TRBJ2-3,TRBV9,CASSVGSRTDTQYF,TGTGCCAGCAGCGTGGGGAGCCGCACAGATACGCAGTATTTT
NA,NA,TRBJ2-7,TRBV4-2,CASSAPGAYEQYF,TGTGCCAGCAGCGCTCCAGGCGCCTACGAGCAGTACTTC
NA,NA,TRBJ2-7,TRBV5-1,CASSLRERSYEQYF,TGCGCCAGCAGCTTACGGGAGCGCTCCTACGAGCAGTACTTC
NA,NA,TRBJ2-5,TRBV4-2,CASSPLGRVYQETQYF,TGTGCCAGCAGCCCCTTGGGGCGGGTGTACCAAGAGACCCAGTACTTC
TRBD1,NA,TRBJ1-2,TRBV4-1,CASSQPSGGYGYTF,TGCGCCAGCAGCCAACCTTCAGGGGGATATGGCTACACCTTC
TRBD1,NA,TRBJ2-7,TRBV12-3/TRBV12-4,CASSLQGASYEQHF,TGTGCCAGCAGTTTACAGGGGGCCTCCTACGAGCAGCACTTC
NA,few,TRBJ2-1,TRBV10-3,CAIADPGDKDEQFF,TGTGCCATCGCCGATCCGGGAGATAAGGATGAGCAGTTCTTC
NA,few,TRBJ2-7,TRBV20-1,CSARAQASYEQYF,TGCAGTGCTAGAGCCCAGGCCTCCTACGAGCAGTACTTC
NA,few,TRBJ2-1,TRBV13,CASSLGTKEQFF,TGTGCCAGCAGCTTAGGGACTAAGGAGCAGTTCTTC
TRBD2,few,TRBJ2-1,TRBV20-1,CSAIGLAGVEQFF,TGCAGTGCTATAGGACTAGCGGGAGTTGAGCAGTTCTTC
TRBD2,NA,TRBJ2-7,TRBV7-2,CASSLVAGGTPYEQYF,TGTGCCAGCAGCTTAGTAGCGGGAGGGACCCCCTACGAGCAGTACTTC
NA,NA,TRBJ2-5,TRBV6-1,CASSLDPGLSYNEQYF,TGTGCCAGCAGTCTAGATCCGGGACTTAGCTACAATGAGCAGTACTTC
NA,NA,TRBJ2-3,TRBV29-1,CSVEWESGQYF,TGCAGCGTTGAATGGGAAAGTGGGCAGTATTTT
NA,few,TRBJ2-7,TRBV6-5,CASSYVGGSGYYEQYF,TGTGCCAGCAGTTACGTAGGCGGTAGCGGATACTACGAGCAGTACTTC
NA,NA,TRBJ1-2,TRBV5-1,CASSLSTDTGYTF,TGCGCCAGCAGCTTGTCGACCGACACAGGCTACACCTTC
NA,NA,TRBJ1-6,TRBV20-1,CSAGTVSYNSPLHF,TGCAGTGCAGGAACAGTCTCCTATAATTCACCCCTCCACTTT
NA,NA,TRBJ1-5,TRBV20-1,CSALYEGQHF,TGCAGTGCTCTGTATGAGGGACAGCATTTT
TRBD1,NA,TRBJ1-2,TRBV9,CASSPRGTGDDGYTF,TGTGCCAGCAGCCCTCGCGGGACAGGGGACGATGGCTACACCTTC
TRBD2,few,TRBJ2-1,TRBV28,CASRPGLAPNEQFF,TGTGCCAGCAGGCCGGGACTAGCACCCAATGAGCAGTTCTTC
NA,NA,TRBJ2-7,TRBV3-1,CASSQDLVSYEQYF,TGTGCCAGCAGCCAAGATCTAGTGTCCTACGAGCAGTACTTC
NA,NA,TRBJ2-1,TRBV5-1,CASSLTLENEQFF,TGCGCCAGCAGCTTAACTTTGGAGAATGAGCAGTTCTTC
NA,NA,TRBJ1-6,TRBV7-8,CASSSTRDGKSSYNSPLHF,TGTGCCAGCAGCTCTACCCGGGACGGGAAAAGCTCCTATAATTCACCCCTCCACTTT
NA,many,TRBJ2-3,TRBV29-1,CSVDGGTDTQYF,TGCAGCGTTGACGGGGGCACAGATACGCAGTATTTT
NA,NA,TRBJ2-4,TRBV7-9,CASSSAQPLVALAKNIQYF,TGTGCCAGCAGCTCAGCCCAACCACTAGTAGCTCTAGCCAAAAACATTCAGTACTTC
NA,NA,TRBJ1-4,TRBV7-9,CASSLFYLGFLATNEKLFF,TGTGCCAGCAGCTTATTTTATCTAGGGTTTCTTGCTACTAATGAAAAACTGTTTTTT
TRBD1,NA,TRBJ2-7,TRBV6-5,CASSTGTGYEQYF,TGTGCCAGCAGTACCGGGACAGGGTACGAGCAGTACTTC
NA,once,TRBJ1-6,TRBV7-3,CASSPQGSNSPLHF,TGTGCCAGCAGCCCCCAGGGTTCCAATTCACCCCTCCACTTT
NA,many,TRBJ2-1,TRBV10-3,CASGGRSGVNEQFF,TGTGCCTCAGGGGGGCGGAGCGGGGTCAATGAGCAGTTCTTC
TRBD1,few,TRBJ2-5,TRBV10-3,CAISDRDRGQEGGETQYF,TGTGCCATCAGTGACCGGGACAGGGGGCAGGAAGGCGGAGAGACCCAGTACTTC
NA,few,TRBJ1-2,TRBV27,CASRGGPGPLGYTF,TGTGCCAGCAGAGGGGGACCGGGCCCTTTAGGCTACACCTTC
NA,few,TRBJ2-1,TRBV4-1,CASSQPSPSSSYNEQFF,TGCGCCAGCAGCCAACCGTCACCGTCGAGCTCCTACAATGAGCAGTTCTTC
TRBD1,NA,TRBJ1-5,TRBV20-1,CSAGTGTLGYSNQPQHF,TGCAGTGCGGGGACAGGGACGTTAGGCTATAGCAATCAGCCCCAGCATTTT
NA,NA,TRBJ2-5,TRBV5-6,CASSLRGTETQYF,TGTGCCAGCAGCTTGCGGGGTACGGAGACCCAGTACTTC
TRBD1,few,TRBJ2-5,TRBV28,CASNRDRQETQYF,TGTGCCAGCAACCGGGACAGACAAGAGACCCAGTACTTC
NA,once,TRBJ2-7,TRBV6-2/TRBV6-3,CASRQSTGHEQYF,TGTGCCAGCAGACAATCAACAGGGCACGAGCAGTACTTC
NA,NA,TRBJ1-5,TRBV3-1,CASSQGDVPNQPQHF,TGTGCCAGCAGCCAAGGGGACGTGCCTAATCAGCCCCAGCATTTT
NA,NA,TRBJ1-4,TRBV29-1,CSAQMSGVEKLFF,TGCAGCGCCCAGATGTCAGGGGTTGAAAAACTGTTTTTT
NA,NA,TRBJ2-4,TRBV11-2,CASSLQPKNIQYF,TGTGCCAGCAGCTTGCAACCCAAAAACATTCAGTACTTC
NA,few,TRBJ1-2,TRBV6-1,CASSDPRLYGYTF,TGTGCCAGCAGTGACCCCCGGCTGTATGGCTACACCTTC
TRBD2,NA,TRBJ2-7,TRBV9,CASSVVAGEGYEQYF,TGTGCCAGCAGCGTAGTGGCGGGAGAGGGTTACGAGCAGTACTTC
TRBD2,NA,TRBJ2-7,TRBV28,CASRYRRGAGALEQYF,TGTGCCAGCAGATACCGACGTGGAGCGGGAGCTCTCGAGCAGTACTTC
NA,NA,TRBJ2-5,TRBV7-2,CASSRDFQETQYF,TGTGCCAGCAGCAGGGACTTTCAAGAGACCCAGTACTTC
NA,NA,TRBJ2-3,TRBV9,CASSVDVASTDTQYF,TGTGCCAGCAGCGTAGACGTGGCTAGCACAGATACGCAGTATTTT
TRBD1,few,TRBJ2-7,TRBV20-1,CSARALTGTSEQYF,TGCAGTGCTCGAGCCCTGACAGGGACCTCCGAGCAGTACTTC
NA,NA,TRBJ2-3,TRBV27,CAATKGPTDTQYF,TGTGCCGCCACCAAGGGACCAACAGATACGCAGTATTTT
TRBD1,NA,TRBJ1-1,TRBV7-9,CASSFGQGASEAFF,TGTGCCAGCAGCTTTGGACAGGGGGCCTCTGAAGCTTTCTTT
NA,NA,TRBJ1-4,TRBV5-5,CASSGQMDEKLFF,TGTGCCAGCAGTGGGCAAATGGATGAAAAACTGTTTTTT
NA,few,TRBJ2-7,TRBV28,CASSLYLDEQYF,TGTGCCAGCAGTTTATATTTGGACGAGCAGTACTTC
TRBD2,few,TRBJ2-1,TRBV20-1,CSAGTSGRVFGNEQFF,TGCAGTGCTGGGACTAGCGGGAGAGTATTTGGTAATGAGCAGTTCTTC